This T cell receptor beta chain was sequenced in a study of shared clonotypes between healthy human individuals. HIV-negative, healthy adults without recent acute infections or vaccinations were the donors. Worth noting for this clone: Antigen unknown.

It was 150 to 200 ng DNA, some 30,000 T cell genomes, that sorted-subset replicate PCRs used. TCRdb's copy holds only in-frame clones and misses some; the assay was immunoSEQ multiplex PCR. The table has a few million clones, 90% to 97% seen once. General observations from the study: Expectations were that clonotype sharing among donors would be affected by sequencing depth. Across a handful of donors, naive CD4 shared roughly 5%, naive CD8 around 4%, memory CD4 roughly 2.1%, memory CD8 0.4%.

The V gene's germline CDR1 is SGHTA and CDR2 FQGTGA. Trimming shortened V by 5 bases and J by 6 bases, and 8 bases separated the two germline ends. The CDR3 has 11 residues. The chain joins TRBV7-3 to TRBJ2-7; D may be TRBD1 (7 bases). The specimen was naive CD4+ T cells sorted from blood. Subset noted: CD45RA+ positively selected. The origin of this receptor is a man between 18 and 29 years old in good health. CDR3 DNA: TGTGCCAGCAGCCAGGGGGGCGAGCAGTACTTC. It specifies CASSQGGEQYF.